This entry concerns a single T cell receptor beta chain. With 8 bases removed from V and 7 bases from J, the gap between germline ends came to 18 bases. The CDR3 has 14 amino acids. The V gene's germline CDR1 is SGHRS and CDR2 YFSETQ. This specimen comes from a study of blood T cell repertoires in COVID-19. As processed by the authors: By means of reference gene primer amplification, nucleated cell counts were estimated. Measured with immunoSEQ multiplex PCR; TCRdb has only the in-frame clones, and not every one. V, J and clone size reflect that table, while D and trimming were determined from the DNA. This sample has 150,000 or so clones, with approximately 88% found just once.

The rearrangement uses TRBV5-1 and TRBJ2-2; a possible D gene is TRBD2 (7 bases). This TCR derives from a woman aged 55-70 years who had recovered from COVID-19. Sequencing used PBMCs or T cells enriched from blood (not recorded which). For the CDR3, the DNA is TGCGCCAGTGGCGGGGGCGCTAGCGTCGGGGAGCTGTTTTTT. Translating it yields CASGGGASVGELFF.